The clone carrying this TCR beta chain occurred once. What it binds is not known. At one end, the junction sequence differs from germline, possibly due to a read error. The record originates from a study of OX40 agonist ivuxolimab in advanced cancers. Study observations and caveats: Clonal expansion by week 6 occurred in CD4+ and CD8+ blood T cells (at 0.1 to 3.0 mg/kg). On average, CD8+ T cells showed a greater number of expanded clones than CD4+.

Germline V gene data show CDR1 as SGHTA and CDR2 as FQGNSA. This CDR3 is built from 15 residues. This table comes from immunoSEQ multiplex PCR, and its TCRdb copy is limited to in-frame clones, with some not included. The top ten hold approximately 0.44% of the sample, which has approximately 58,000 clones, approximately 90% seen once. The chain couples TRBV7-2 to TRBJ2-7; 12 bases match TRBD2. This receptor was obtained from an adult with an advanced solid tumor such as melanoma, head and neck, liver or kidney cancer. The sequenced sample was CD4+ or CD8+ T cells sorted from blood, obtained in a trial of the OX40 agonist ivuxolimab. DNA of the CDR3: TGTGCCAGCAGCCTAGCGGGAGGGCGCCCCTACGAGCAGTACTTC. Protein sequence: CASSLAGGRPYEQYF.